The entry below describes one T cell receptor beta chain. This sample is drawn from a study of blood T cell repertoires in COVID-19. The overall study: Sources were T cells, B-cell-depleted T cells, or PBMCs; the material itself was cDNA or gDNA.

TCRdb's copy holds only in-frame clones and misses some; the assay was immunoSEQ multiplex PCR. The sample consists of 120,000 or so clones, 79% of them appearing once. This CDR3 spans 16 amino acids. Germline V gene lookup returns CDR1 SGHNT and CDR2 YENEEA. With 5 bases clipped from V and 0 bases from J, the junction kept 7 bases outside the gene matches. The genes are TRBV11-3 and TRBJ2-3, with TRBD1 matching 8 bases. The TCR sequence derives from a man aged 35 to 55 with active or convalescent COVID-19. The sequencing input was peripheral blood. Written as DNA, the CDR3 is TGTGCCAGCAGCCCGCCGGACAGGGTCAGCACAGATACGCAGTATTTT. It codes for CASSPPDRVSTDTQYF.